This T cell receptor (beta chain) was recorded in a study of blood T cell repertoires in COVID-19. Study details: T cells, B-cell-depleted T cells, or PBMCs supplied cDNA or gDNA.

Germline CDR1 is GTSNPN and CDR2 is SVGIG (reference sequence). CDR3 size: 11 residues. This clone was seen a handful of times. Original handling: Reference gene primer amplification gave nucleated cell count estimates. Sequencing used immunoSEQ multiplex PCR; TCRdb keeps in-frame clones, though not all of them. V, J and clone size are those of that table, while D and trimming were read from the DNA. The sample gives tens of thousands of clones, approximately 75% of which show up once; roughly 21% is in the top ten. This rearrangement joins TRBV30 to TRBJ2-2; D call uncertain. The receptor comes from a boy younger than 10 with active or convalescent COVID-19. The material sequenced was peripheral blood. CDR3 in amino acids: CASLFTGELFF. The CDR3 coding sequence is TGTGCTTCCCTCTTCACCGGGGAGCTGTTTTTT.